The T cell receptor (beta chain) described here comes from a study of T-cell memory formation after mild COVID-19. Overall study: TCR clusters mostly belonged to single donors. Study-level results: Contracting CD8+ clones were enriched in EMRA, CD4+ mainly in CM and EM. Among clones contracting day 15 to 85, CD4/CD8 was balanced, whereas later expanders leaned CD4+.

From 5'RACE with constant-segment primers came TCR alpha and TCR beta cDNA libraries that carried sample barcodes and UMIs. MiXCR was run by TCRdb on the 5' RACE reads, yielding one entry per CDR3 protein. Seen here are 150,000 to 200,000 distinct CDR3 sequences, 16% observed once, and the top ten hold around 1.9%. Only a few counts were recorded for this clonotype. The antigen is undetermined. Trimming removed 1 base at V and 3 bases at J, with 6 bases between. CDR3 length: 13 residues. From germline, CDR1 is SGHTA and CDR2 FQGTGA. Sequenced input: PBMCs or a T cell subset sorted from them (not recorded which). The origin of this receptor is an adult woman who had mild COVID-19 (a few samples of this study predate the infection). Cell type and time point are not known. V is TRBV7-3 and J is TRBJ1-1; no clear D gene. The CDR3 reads CASSLNRDTEAFF. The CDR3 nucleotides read TGTGCCAGCAGCTTAAACCGGGACACTGAAGCTTTCTTT.